This T cell receptor beta chain was recorded in a study of T cell changes during pregnancy in multiple sclerosis. The repertoire was sequenced with immunoSEQ multiplex PCR; TCRdb's copy has only in-frame clones and lacks some. The sample carries 50,000 to 65,000 clones, roughly 92% recorded once. CDR3 length: 15 residues. Germline values: CDR1 SGHNT, CDR2 YYREEE (reference sequence). The V gene end was trimmed by 4 bases and the J gene end by 1 base; junction bases not matched to a gene: 7. The sequenced sample was peripheral blood, obtained in the first trimester of pregnancy. The rearrangement uses TRBV5-4 and TRBJ1-1; TRBD1 aligns across 7 bases. This TCR was sampled from a female donor with multiple sclerosis, enrolled in a pregnancy study. The CDR3 region has the DNA TGTGCCAGCAGCGCTCCTAGGGGGCGGAACACTGAAGCTTTCTTT. Its translation is CASSAPRGRNTEAFF.